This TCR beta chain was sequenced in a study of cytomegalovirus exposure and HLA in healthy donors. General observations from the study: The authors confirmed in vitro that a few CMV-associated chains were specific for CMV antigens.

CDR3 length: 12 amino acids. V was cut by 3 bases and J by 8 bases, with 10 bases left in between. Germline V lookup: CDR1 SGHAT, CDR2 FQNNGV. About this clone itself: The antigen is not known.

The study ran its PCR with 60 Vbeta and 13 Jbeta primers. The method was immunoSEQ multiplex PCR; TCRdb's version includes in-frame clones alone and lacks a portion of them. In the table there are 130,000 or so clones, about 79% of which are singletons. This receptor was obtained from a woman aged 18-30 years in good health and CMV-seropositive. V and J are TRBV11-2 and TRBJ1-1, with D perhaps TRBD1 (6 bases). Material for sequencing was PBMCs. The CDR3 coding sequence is TGTGCCAGCAGCTTCGACAGGTCCGAAGCTTTCTTT. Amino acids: CASSFDRSEAFF.